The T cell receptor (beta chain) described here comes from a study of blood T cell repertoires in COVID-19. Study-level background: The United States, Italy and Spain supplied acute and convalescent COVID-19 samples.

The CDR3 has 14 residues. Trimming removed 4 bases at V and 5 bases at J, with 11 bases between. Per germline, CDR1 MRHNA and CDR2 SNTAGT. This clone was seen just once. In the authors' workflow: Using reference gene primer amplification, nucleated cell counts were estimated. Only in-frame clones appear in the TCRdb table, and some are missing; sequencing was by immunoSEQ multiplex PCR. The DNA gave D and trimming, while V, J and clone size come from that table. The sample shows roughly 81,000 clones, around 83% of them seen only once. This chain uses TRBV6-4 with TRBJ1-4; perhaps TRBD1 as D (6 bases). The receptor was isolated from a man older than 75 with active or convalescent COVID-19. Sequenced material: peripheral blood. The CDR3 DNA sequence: TGTGCCAGCAGTGTTAGGGGGTCGAATGAAAAACTGTTTTTT. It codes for CASSVRGSNEKLFF.